A selection of T cell receptor beta chains follows, all from one sample in a study of human T cells and chemical hapten exposure. TCRdb re-derived calls from the RACE reads in MiXCR, one entry per CDR3 protein. This table has roughly 380,000 distinct CDR3 sequences, around 5% appearing once. Sequences were derived from whole blood, sampled in connection with sensitization to the hapten diphenylcyclopropenone (DPC). The source is a woman between 50 and 59 years old with alopecia areata. Some clones in this sample may be carry-over from other donors' samples. Each CDR3 is given with its conserved first and last residue. A D gene is named only where the DNA matches it firmly. The size field reads once, few, many or a size class.

D	V	size	J	CDR3	DNA
-	TRBV12-3/TRBV12-4	many	TRBJ2-5	CASNIQEQETQYF	TGTGCCAGCAATATCCAGGAGCAGGAGACCCAGTACTTC
TRBD2	TRBV12-3/TRBV12-4	many	TRBJ2-3	CASRTGLAVTDTQYF	TGTGCCAGCAGGACGGGACTAGCGGTCACAGATACGCAGTATTTT
TRBD1	TRBV4-2	many	TRBJ1-3	CASSQAPGQGAGNTIYF	TGTGCCAGCAGCCAAGCGCCGGGACAGGGCGCTGGAAACACCATATATTTT
TRBD2	TRBV9	many	TRBJ2-5	CASSAGLAGLWGAQYF	TGTGCCAGCAGCGCGGGACTAGCGGGCCTCTGGGGGGCCCAGTACTTC
-	TRBV6-2/TRBV6-3	many	TRBJ2-4	CASSYDGSEAKNIQYF	TGTGCCAGCAGTTACGACGGGAGTGAGGCCAAAAACATTCAGTACTTC
TRBD1	TRBV20-1	many	TRBJ1-6	CSAGQGNSPLHF	TGCAGTGCCGGACAGGGAAATTCACCCCTCCACTTT
-	TRBV10-2	many	TRBJ2-4	CASSGWGQDRGNIQYF	TGCGCCAGCAGTGGGTGGGGTCAGGATCGTGGAAACATTCAGTACTTC
-	TRBV6-2/TRBV6-3	few	TRBJ1-1	CASSYGWGYTEAFF	TGTGCCAGCAGTTATGGATGGGGATACACTGAAGCTTTCTTT
TRBD1	TRBV12-3/TRBV12-4	many	TRBJ2-5	CASSGTGGETQYF	TGTGCCAGCAGTGGGACAGGGGGAGAGACCCAGTACTTC
TRBD1	TRBV5-1	many	TRBJ2-7	CASSLDGQGNEQYF	TGCGCCAGCAGCTTGGACGGACAGGGAAACGAGCAGTACTTC
-	TRBV11-2	many	TRBJ1-2	CASSLEASIGYTF	TGTGCCAGCAGCTTAGAAGCAAGTATAGGCTACACCTTC
-	TRBV12-3/TRBV12-4	many	TRBJ2-7	CASRTVVPGTEQYF	TGTGCCAGCAGAACGGTTGTCCCGGGAACCGAGCAGTACTTC
-	TRBV3-1	many	TRBJ1-1	CASSQSQAPNTEAFF	TGTGCCAGCAGCCAATCTCAGGCCCCGAACACTGAAGCTTTCTTT
-	TRBV3-1	few	TRBJ2-1	CASSQDKIGPQFF	TGTGCCAGCAGCCAAGATAAAATAGGGCCCCAGTTCTTC
TRBD1	TRBV12-3/TRBV12-4	many	TRBJ1-4	CASRSGTVVEKLFF	TGTGCCAGCAGATCCGGGACAGTCGTAGAAAAACTGTTTTTT
-	TRBV27	many	TRBJ1-2	CASSPQGPVPLRGYTF	TGTGCCAGCAGTCCCCAGGGACCGGTTCCGCTTAGGGGCTACACCTTC
TRBD2	TRBV6-1	many	TRBJ2-3	CASSEGSWRGGPDTQYF	TGTGCCAGCAGTGAAGGCTCGTGGCGGGGGGGCCCAGATACGCAGTATTTT